This is a list of T cell receptor beta chains from one sample in a study of vaccination and CD4 T cells after COVID-19. TCRdb itself ran the PCR reads through MiXCR, one entry per CDR3 protein. The sample consists of approximately 6,100 distinct CDR3 sequences, roughly 44% of them appearing once. Antigens for these TCRs are unknown. Sample: CD4+ T cells from blood, cultured in vitro. The origin of the receptors is a human donor in good health. CDR3s include the opening cysteine and the closing phenylalanine or tryptophan. The D gene is left open where the match is weak. The listing skips clone size in some rows; elsewhere it reads once, few, many or a size class.

>NA|NA|TRBV6-5|14|TRBJ1-2
TGTGCCAGCAGTTCCCTCAGCCAGCGGGGCGGCTACACCTTC
CASSSLSQRGGYTF
>TRBD1|NA|TRBV10-1|15|TRBJ2-2
TGCGCCAGCAGTGAACGGACAGGGGGCGACGGGGAGCTGTTTTTT
CASSERTGGDGELFF
>NA|NA|TRBV6-5|13|TRBJ2-7
TGTGCCAGCAGTTATGGGTTCTCCTACGAGCAGTACTTC
CASSYGFSYEQYF
>NA|NA|TRBV19|13|TRBJ2-2
TGTGCCAGTACCCCATTGGGGGGCGGGGAGCTGTTTTTT
CASTPLGGGELFF
>TRBD1|NA|TRBV19|16|TRBJ2-5
TGTGCCAGTAGTCTCGGCCGGGGACAGGGTTTGGAGACCCAGTACTTC
CASSLGRGQGLETQYF
>NA|NA|TRBV5-1|14|TRBJ2-7
TGCGCCAGCAGCTTGGCCGCCAGCTCCTACGAGCAGTACTTC
CASSLAASSYEQYF
>NA|few|TRBV10-1|14|TRBJ1-1
TGCGCCAGCAGTGTAGAAAAGGGAGGCACTGAAGCTTTCTTT
CASSVEKGGTEAFF
>NA|NA|TRBV20-1|14|TRBJ1-4
TGCAGTGCTAATGCAGGGGAGCCTAATGAAAAACTGTTTTTT
CSANAGEPNEKLFF
>NA|NA|TRBV5-6|15|TRBJ1-2
TGTGCCAGCAGCTTTCAGTTTCAATACAGCTATGGCTACACCTTC
CASSFQFQYSYGYTF
>TRBD1|NA|TRBV2|15|TRBJ2-7
TGTGCCAGTAACGCGCAAAGGACAGGGGCCTACGAGCAGTACTTC
CASNAQRTGAYEQYF
>NA|NA|TRBV11-3|14|TRBJ2-3
TGTGCCAGCAGCTTAGCGACGACAGGAGATACGCAGTATTTT
CASSLATTGDTQYF
>NA|NA|TRBV5-5|13|TRBJ1-2
TGTGCCAGCAGTGGGGGAAAAATCTATGGCTACACCTTC
CASSGGKIYGYTF
>NA|NA|TRBV12-3/TRBV12-4|14|TRBJ1-1
TGTGCCAGCAGTCGCCCCGGGATAACCCTAAAAGCTTTCTTT
CASSRPGITLKAFF
>NA|NA|TRBV6-1|16|TRBJ1-2
TGTGCCAGCAGTGAAATCTCACATCGATCTAACTATGGCTACACCTTC
CASSEISHRSNYGYTF
>NA|NA|TRBV20-1|11|TRBJ1-2
TGCAGTGCCCTAGGGCAGGGCGGCTACACCTTC
CSALGQGGYTF
>NA|NA|TRBV20-1|12|TRBJ2-5
TGCAGTGCTAGACGATCGGGGGAGACCCAGTACTTC
CSARRSGETQYF
>NA|NA|TRBV29-1|16|TRBJ2-6
TGCAGCGTTGAAGCAGGACACCTCTCTGGGGCCAACGTCCTGACTTTC
CSVEAGHLSGANVLTF
>TRBD1|NA|TRBV7-9|16|TRBJ2-5
TGTGCCAGCACCCCAGTAGGGGGCGTCCTCGGAGAGACCCAGTACTTC
CASTPVGGVLGETQYF
>NA|once|TRBV11-2|14|TRBJ1-1
TGTGCCAGCAGCTTAGCCTGGAGGAACACTGAAGCTTTCTTT
CASSLAWRNTEAFF